This T cell receptor beta chain appears in the sequencing data of a study of PD-L1 blockade in urothelial cancer. Study details: A median around 140,000 T cells were found in blood samples.

A few counts support this clone. Its matching antigen is unknown. In each PCR, synthetic TCR analog templates were spiked in. Measured with immunoSEQ multiplex PCR; TCRdb has only the in-frame clones, and not every one. The data hold approximately 79,000 clones, with 87% observed a single time. CDR3 length equals 12 residues. Trimming shortened V by 3 bases and J by 8 bases, and 8 bases separated the two germline ends. Germline V gives CDR1 SGDLS, CDR2 YYNGEE. General study findings and limits: Blood clones associated with the tumor expanded more at 3 weeks in durable-benefit patients.

The rearrangement joins TRBV9 to TRBJ2-2; weak D call: TRBD1 (6 bases). The sample was PBMCs, taken around atezolizumab (anti-PD-L1) treatment. This clonotype was sampled from a woman aged 65 to 85 with urothelial cancer. CDR3 residues: CASSAGQGELFF. CDR3 bases: TGTGCCAGCAGCGCCGGACAGGGGGAGCTGTTTTTT.